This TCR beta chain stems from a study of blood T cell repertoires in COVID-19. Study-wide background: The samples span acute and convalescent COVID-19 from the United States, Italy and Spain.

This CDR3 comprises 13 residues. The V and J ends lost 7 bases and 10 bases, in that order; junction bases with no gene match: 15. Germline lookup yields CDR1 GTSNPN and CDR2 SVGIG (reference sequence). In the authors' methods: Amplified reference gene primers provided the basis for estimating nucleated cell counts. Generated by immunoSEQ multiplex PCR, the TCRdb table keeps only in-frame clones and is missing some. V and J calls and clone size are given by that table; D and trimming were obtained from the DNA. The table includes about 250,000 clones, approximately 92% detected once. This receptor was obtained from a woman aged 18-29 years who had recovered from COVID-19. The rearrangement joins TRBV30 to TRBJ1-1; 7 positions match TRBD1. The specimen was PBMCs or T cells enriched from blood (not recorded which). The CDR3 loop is CASDLTGTDGAFF. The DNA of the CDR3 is TGTGCCTCCGACCTAACGGGGACAGATGGAGCTTTCTTT.